These 2 T cell receptor beta chains were all obtained from the same sample, sequenced in a study of T cells in Graves' hyperthyroidism and ophthalmopathy. Researchers took RNA transcripts and amplified the TCR beta CDR3 regions from them. The TCR CDR3 was amplified in a first-round RT-PCR using the HTBI primer set. TCRdb ran MiXCR on the multiplex PCR reads and lists one entry per CDR3 protein. Found here are around 340,000 distinct CDR3 sequences, about 15% of them singletons; the top ten hold 30% to 40%. Sequencing was done on a sample of blood. These receptors were taken from a woman aged 25 to 39 with Graves' hyperthyroidism that later progressed to Graves' ophthalmopathy.

The CDR3 here is CASSLARRGAGNEQFF. Written as DNA, the CDR3 is TGTGCCAGCAGCTTAGCGCGGCGGGGGGCAGGCAATGAGCAGTTCTTC. The J gene is TRBJ2-1, the V gene TRBV11-2; 8 positions agree with TRBD2. From germline, CDR1 is SGHAT and CDR2 FQNNGV. This CDR3 has 16 residues. The J segment lost 6 bases and the V segment lost 1 base, leaving 8 bases of the junction unmatched.

This clonotype was recorded many times. CDR3 loop: CASSPRQGSSTDTQYF. The DNA of the CDR3 is TGTGCCAGCAGTCCAAGACAGGGCAGTAGCACAGATACGCAGTATTTT. This rearrangement joins TRBV27 to TRBJ2-3, with 7 bases matching TRBD1. After removal of 5 bases from V and 0 bases from J, the junction contained 8 bases not matched to a gene. Germline V lookup: CDR1 MNHEY, CDR2 SMNVEV (reference sequence). The CDR3 extends over 16 amino acids.